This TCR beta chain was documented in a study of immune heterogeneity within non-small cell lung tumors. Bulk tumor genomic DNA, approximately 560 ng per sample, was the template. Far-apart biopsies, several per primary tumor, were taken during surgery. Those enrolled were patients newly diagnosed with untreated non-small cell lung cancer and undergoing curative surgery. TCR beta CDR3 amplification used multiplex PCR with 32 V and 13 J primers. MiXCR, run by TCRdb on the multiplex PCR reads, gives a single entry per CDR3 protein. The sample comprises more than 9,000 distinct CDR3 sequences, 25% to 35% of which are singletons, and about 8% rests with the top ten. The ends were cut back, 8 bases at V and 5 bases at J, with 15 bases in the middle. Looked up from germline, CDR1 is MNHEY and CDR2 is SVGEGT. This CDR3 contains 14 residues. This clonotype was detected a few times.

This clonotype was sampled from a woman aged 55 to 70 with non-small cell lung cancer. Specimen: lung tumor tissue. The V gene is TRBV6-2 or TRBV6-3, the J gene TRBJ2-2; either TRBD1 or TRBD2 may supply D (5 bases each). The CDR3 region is CASGAEWTTGELFF. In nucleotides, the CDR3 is TGTGCCAGCGGAGCGGAATGGACAACCGGGGAGCTGTTTTTT.